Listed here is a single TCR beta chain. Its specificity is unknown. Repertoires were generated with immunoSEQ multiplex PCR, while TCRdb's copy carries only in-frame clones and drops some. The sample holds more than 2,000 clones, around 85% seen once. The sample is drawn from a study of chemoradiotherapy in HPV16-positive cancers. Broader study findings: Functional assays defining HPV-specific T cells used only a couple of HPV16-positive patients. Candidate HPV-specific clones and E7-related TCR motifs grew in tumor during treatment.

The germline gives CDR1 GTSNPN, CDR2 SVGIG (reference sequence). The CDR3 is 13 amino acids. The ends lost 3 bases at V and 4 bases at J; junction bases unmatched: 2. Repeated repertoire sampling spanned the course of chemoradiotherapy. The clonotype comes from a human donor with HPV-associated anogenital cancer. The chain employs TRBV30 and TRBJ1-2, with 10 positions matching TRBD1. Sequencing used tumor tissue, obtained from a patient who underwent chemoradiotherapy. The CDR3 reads CAWRGQGPYGYTF. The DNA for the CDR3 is TGTGCCTGGAGGGGACAGGGGCCCTATGGCTACACCTTC.